The 20 T cell receptor beta chains reported below all come from one sample, sequenced in a study of blood T cell repertoires in COVID-19 (TCRdb year 2020). The method behind the library was the immunoSEQ multiplex PCR assay. Held by TCRdb, this immuneACCESS table contains in-frame sequences only and omits some clones. Under half of the omission traces to an unresolved V gene where checked; the cause of the rest is unknown. The sample includes tens of thousands of clones, with 60% to 85% observed a single time. The biggest ten clones account for under 9% of the sample. Material for sequencing was peripheral blood. These receptors came from a man aged 70-80 years with active or convalescent COVID-19.

The chain recombines TRBV10-3 with TRBJ1-2; 8 nucleotides match TRBD1. The junction had 8 bases not matched to a gene; V was cut back by 2 bases and J by 6 bases. The germline V gene has CDR1 ENHRY and CDR2 SYGVKD. This CDR3 comprises 15 residues. CDR3 in DNA: TGTGCCATCAGTGAGAATCAAGGGACAGGCCATGGCTACACCTTC. It yields the protein CAISENQGTGHGYTF.

In its sample, this clone ranks as medium-sized. The rearrangement uses TRBV6-5 and TRBJ2-7; 7 positions agree with TRBD1. With 5 bases clipped from V and 0 bases from J, the junction kept 7 bases outside the gene matches. The V gene's germline CDR1 is MNHEY and CDR2 SVGAGI. This CDR3 comprises 15 residues. The CDR3 DNA reads as TGTGCCAGCAGTAACCCTCGACAGGGCTCCTACGAGCAGTACTTC. The encoded protein is CASSNPRQGSYEQYF.

The V call is TRBV13, the J call TRBJ2-7; D may be TRBD1 (6 bases). Germline loops: CDR1 PRHDT, CDR2 FYEKMQ (reference sequence). This CDR3 contains 15 residues. Trimming removed 6 bases at V and 0 bases at J, with 15 bases between. The CDR3 spells CASRTRTALSYEQYF. The CDR3 region has the DNA TGTGCCAGCAGGACCCGGACAGCCCTCTCCTACGAGCAGTACTTC.

The V and J genes are TRBV7-6 and TRBJ1-3; no clear D. The CDR3 length is 15 residues. Trimming pared 4 bases from V and 0 bases from J, leaving 10 bases between. CDR1 and CDR2 from the germline V gene are SGHVS and FNYEAQ. The CDR3, as DNA: TGTGCCAGCAGCTGGCGCGGTACCTCTGGAAACACCATATATTTT. It encodes CASSWRGTSGNTIYF.

The CDR3 coding sequence is TGTGCAAGTCGGAGGATAACGTTGGTTCGCAATCAGCCCCAGCATTTT. The encoded protein is CASRRITLVRNQPQHF. The J gene is TRBJ1-5, the V gene TRBV12-2. TRBV12-2 is reported as a pseudogene. This CDR3 region has 16 residues.

The rearrangement uses TRBV5-1 and TRBJ2-5; the match to TRBD2 covers 8 bases. The CDR3 extends over 16 amino acids. The V segment lost 1 base and the J segment 7 bases; nucleotides outside the gene matches: 12. Germline V gene lookup returns CDR1 SGHRS and CDR2 YFSETQ. As DNA, the CDR3 is TGCGCCAGCAGCTTGTCCGTCGGGGGGGCGTCCACGACCCAGTACTTC. Its protein product is CASSLSVGGASTTQYF.

The chain uses TRBV2 and TRBJ1-2, with D unclear. The V gene's germline CDR1 is SNHLY and CDR2 FYNNEI. The CDR3 sequence is 11 residues long. V lost 4 bases, J lost 3 bases, and 3 bases lay in between. In nucleotides, the CDR3 is TGTGCCAGCAGTGGAGACTATGGCTACACCTTC. As protein: CASSGDYGYTF.

The chain uses TRBV30 and TRBJ2-3; tentative D call: TRBD2 (5 bases). Looked up from germline, CDR1 is GTSNPN and CDR2 is SVGIG (reference sequence). V was cut by 8 bases and J by 4 bases, with 16 bases left in between. The CDR3 extends over 13 amino acids. In nucleotides, the CDR3 is TGTGCCAGTGGACGGGGTGGCGCAGATACGCAGTATTTT. Protein sequence: CASGRGGADTQYF.

The chain joins TRBV9 to TRBJ1-1; 8 nucleotides line up with TRBD1. Trimming took 4 bases from V and 3 from J; bases not matched to a gene: 2. The CDR3 length is 13 residues. From germline, CDR1 is SGDLS and CDR2 YYNGEE. CDR3 sequence: CASSTQGDTEAFF. The DNA of the CDR3 is TGTGCCAGCAGCACACAGGGGGACACTGAAGCTTTCTTT.

The chain carries TRBV6-1 and TRBJ2-3, with D possibly being TRBD2 (6 bases). This CDR3 contains 16 residues. V lost 1 base and J 0 bases, leaving 11 bases between the germline ends. Per germline, CDR1 MNHNS and CDR2 SASEGT. CDR3 loop: CASSEGMGLSTDTQYF. The CDR3 DNA follows: TGTGCCAGCAGTGAAGGGATGGGACTGAGCACAGATACGCAGTATTTT.

The chain has TRBV6-5 and TRBJ1-5; the match to TRBD1 covers 8 bases. The CDR3 is made up of 15 amino acids. J lost 7 bases, V lost 0 bases, and 5 bases had no gene match. Germline V gene data show CDR1 as MNHEY and CDR2 as SVGAGI. CDR3 DNA sequence: TGTGCCAGCAGTTACTCGACAGGGGCGGGGCAGCCCCAGCATTTT. This codes for CASSYSTGAGQPQHF.

The chain carries TRBV2 and TRBJ1-2; weak D call: TRBD1 (6 bases). V lost 6 bases and J lost 3, with 11 bases in between. Germline V gives CDR1 SNHLY, CDR2 FYNNEI. The CDR3 extends over 13 amino acids. This CDR3 is CASRGAWDYGYTF. In nucleotides, the CDR3 is TGTGCCAGCAGGGGGGCATGGGACTATGGCTACACCTTC.

The rearrangement joins TRBV6-5 to TRBJ2-7; 7 positions match TRBD2. Germline V gene data show CDR1 as MNHEY and CDR2 as SVGAGI. This CDR3 spans 15 amino acids. With 8 bases clipped from V and 1 base from J, the junction kept 11 bases outside the gene matches. The CDR3 nucleotides read TGTGCCAGCGGGGGGGAGGCGGAAAGTTCCTACGAGCAGTACTTC. Amino acid sequence: CASGGEAESSYEQYF.

About this clone itself: Mismatch with germline at one junction end may stem from a read error. The chain recombines TRBV7-8 with TRBJ1-2; possible D gene TRBD1, 5 bases. This CDR3 is 15 amino acids long. Germline V lookup: CDR1 SGHVS, CDR2 FQNEAQ. CDR3 loop: CASSLAPGRDYGYTF. As DNA, the CDR3 is TGTGCCAGCAGCTTAGCGCCAGGCAGGGACTACGGCTACACCTTC.

The chain carries TRBV5-1 and TRBJ2-5, with 13 nucleotides matching TRBD2. Germline CDR1 is SGHRS and CDR2 is YFSETQ. The CDR3 runs 19 residues. J lost 5 bases, V lost 4 bases, and 17 bases had no gene match. DNA of the CDR3: TGCGCCAGCAGCCCCAGACTAGCGGGGGGAATACGGCGGTATGAGACCCAGTACTTC. Encoded protein: CASSPRLAGGIRRYETQYF.

The chain's CDR3 is CASSRADEQYF. As DNA, the CDR3 is TGTGCCAGCTCCCGAGCGGACGAGCAGTACTTC. This sequence joins TRBV6-5 and TRBJ2-7; tentative D call: TRBD2 (5 bases). The CDR3 contains 11 residues. Germline V gives CDR1 MNHEY, CDR2 SVGAGI. Trimming cost V 8 bases and J 5 bases, with 10 bases left between them.

Only a few counts were recorded for this clone. The chain carries TRBV6-5 and TRBJ1-1, with D perhaps matching TRBD1 (5 bases). Germline-derived CDR1 and CDR2 are MNHEY and SVGAGI. The length of the CDR3 is 15 residues. V was clipped by 6 bases and J by 1 base, with 15 bases between them. The CDR3, as DNA: TGTGCCAGCAGGTTCGTGGACATGAAGAACACTGAAGCTTTCTTT. This sequence encodes CASRFVDMKNTEAFF.

Written as DNA, the CDR3 is TGTGCCAGCAGCTCAGGGGATACGCGGGGGGCCCACCATGAGCAGTTCTTC. As protein: CASSSGDTRGAHHEQFF. V gene TRBV5-4 combines with J gene TRBJ2-1; 8 bases match TRBD2. V trimming: 3 bases; J trimming: 8 bases; junction bases outside the gene matches: 16. The germline gives CDR1 SGHNT, CDR2 YYREEE (reference sequence). CDR3 length: 17 amino acids. The entire variable domain, with the rest obtained from reference TRBV5-4 and TRBJ2-1, is as follows: ETGVTQSPTHLIKTRGQQVTLRCSSQSGHNTVSWYQQALGQGPQFIFQYYREEENGRGNFPPRFSGLQFPNYSSELNVNALELDDSALYLCASSSGDTRGAHHEQFFGPGTRLTVL.

This clone was observed once. The chain couples TRBV3-1 (or the pseudogene TRBV3-2) to TRBJ2-3; 9 bases line up with TRBD2. V lost 4 bases and J lost 0; bases outside the gene matches: 8. Germline V gene data show CDR1 as LGHDT and CDR2 as YNNKEL (reference sequence). The CDR3 loop spans 17 amino acids. CDR3 in amino acids: CASSLWGSGGSTDTQYF. Here the CDR3 DNA reads TGTGCCAGCAGCCTTTGGGGTAGCGGGGGTAGCACAGATACGCAGTATTTT.

This clone has just a few counts. The CDR3 nucleotides read TGTGCCAGCGCCGATACTAGCGGGGTCCCTGGCACAGATACGCAGTATTTT. This encodes CASADTSGVPGTDTQYF. This chain connects TRBV11-3 to TRBJ2-3; 10 bases are shared with TRBD2. The V gene end was trimmed by 8 bases and the J gene end by 1 base; junction bases not matched to a gene: 12. The CDR3 has 17 amino acids. Germline CDR1 SGHNT, CDR2 YENEEA.